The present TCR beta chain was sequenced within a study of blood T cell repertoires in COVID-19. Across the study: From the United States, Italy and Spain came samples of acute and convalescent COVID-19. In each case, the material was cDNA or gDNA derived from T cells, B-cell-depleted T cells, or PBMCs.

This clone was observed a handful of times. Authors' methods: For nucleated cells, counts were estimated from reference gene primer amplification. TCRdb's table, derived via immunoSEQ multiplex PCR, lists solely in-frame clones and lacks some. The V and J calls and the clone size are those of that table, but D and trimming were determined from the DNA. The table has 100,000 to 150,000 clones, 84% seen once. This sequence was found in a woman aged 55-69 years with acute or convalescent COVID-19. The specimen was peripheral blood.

DNA for the CDR3: TGTGCCAGCAGCTTAACCGGGGTATATGGCTACACCTTC. Residues: CASSLTGVYGYTF. The chain is built from TRBV5-4 and TRBJ1-2, with D unresolved. The CDR3 is made up of 13 amino acids. The V and J ends lost 2 bases and 5 bases respectively, with 10 bases between them. From germline, CDR1 is SGHNT and CDR2 YYREEE (reference sequence). Together with reference TRBV5-4 and TRBJ1-2, the CDR3 gives the full variable domain: ETGVTQSPTHLIKTRGQQVTLRCSSQSGHNTVSWYQQALGQGPQFIFQYYREEENGRGNFPPRFSGLQFPNYSSELNVNALELDDSALYLCASSLTGVYGYTFGSGTRLTVV.